One sample yielded the 2 T cell receptor beta chains listed below, sequenced in a study of neurological immune-mediated disorders. TCRdb fed the 5' RACE reads into MiXCR, producing one record per CDR3 protein. The repertoire has some 37,000 distinct CDR3 sequences, 11% to 15% of them found once; the top ten carry around 27%. The sequenced sample consisted of PBMCs. All receptors derive from a woman aged 45 to 65 with HTLV-1-associated myelopathy (HAM/TSP).

This clonotype was counted ten times or more. The V call is TRBV20-1, the J call TRBJ1-2; tentatively, D is TRBD1 (5 bases). This CDR3 region has 13 residues. The germline V gene has CDR1 DFQATT and CDR2 SNEGSKA (reference sequence). V shed 4 bases and J shed 0 bases, with 9 bases lying between them. The CDR3, as DNA: TGCAGTGCTAACGGGGGTACTAACTATGGCTACACCTTC. Encoded protein: CSANGGTNYGYTF.

This clonotype was recorded many times. This chain connects TRBV7-2 to TRBJ2-7; tentative D call: TRBD1 (6 bases). Trimming removed 6 bases from V and 0 bases from J, with 15 bases in between. CDR1 and CDR2 from the germline V gene are SGHTA and FQGNSA. The CDR3 length is 15 residues. DNA for the CDR3: TGTGCCAGCAGTCATTGGACAGTCAGCTCCTACGAGCAGTACTTC. Protein product: CASSHWTVSSYEQYF.